This T cell receptor beta chain was sequenced for a study of molecular identifiers for immune sequencing clone quantification. In germline, CDR1 is DFQATT, CDR2 SNEGSKA (reference sequence). V dropped 6 bases and J dropped 9; count of bases not matched to a gene: 4. The CDR3 is 13 residues long. Previously described methods and listed TCR primers were used for bulk TCR libraries. One entry per CDR3 protein, called by TCRdb with MiXCR from the PCR reads. The table lists 45,000 to 55,000 distinct CDR3 sequences, 36% of them singletons. Regarding this clonotype: Its antigen is undetermined.

Study observations and caveats: Jurkat TCR RNA that was spiked in from one cell was reportedly detectable among 750,000 to 1,000,000 naive cells. Among effectors, clones above 20 RNA copies held over 97% of molecules; among naive cells, under 1%.

With 10%, 30% or 50% of RNA, 20,000 to 1,000,000 naive CD8 T cells were sequenced. V gene TRBV20-1 combines with J gene TRBJ1-6; 11 bases align to TRBD1. The material sequenced was naive CD8+ T cells from blood, with Jurkat cell RNA spiked in. Subset in this sample: FACS-sorted CD8+CD4-CCR7+CD45RA+ naive T cells. This sequence originates from a human donor in good health. Some libraries in this study had Jurkat cell RNA spiked in. For the CDR3, the DNA is TGCAGTGCAACCGGGACAGGGGGTTCACCCCTCCACTTT. The encoded protein is CSATGTGGSPLHF.